Following are 27 T cell receptor beta chains from one sample sequenced in a study of blood T cells in healthy people across ages. A second PCR, run for about 7 to 11 cycles, used a sample-barcoded 5' primer plus a J-beta primer mix. TCRdb redid the calling of the 5' RACE reads with MiXCR, one entry per CDR3 protein. This table has 1.5 million to 2 million distinct CDR3 sequences, 25% to 30% appearing once. Sequenced sample: blood. The receptors here all came from a woman aged 25 to 39 in good health.

This chain connects TRBV5-1 to TRBJ2-1; 10 positions match TRBD2. Germline CDR1 SGHRS, CDR2 YFSETQ. The CDR3 has 15 amino acids. J gave up 9 bases and V 1 base, and 7 bases lay outside the gene matches. The CDR3, as DNA: TGCGCCAGCAGCTTGATGCTAGCGGGGGAGGGTGAGCAGTTCTTC. Translating it yields CASSLMLAGEGEQFF. Using reference TRBV5-1 and TRBJ2-1 for the parts outside the CDR3, the full variable domain is KAGVTQTPRYLIKTRGQQVTLSCSPISGHRSVSWYQQTPGQGLQFLFEYFSETQRNKGNFPGRFSGRQFSNSRSEMNVSTLELGDSALYLCASSLMLAGEGEQFFGPGTRLTVL.

Turning to this clonotype: Compared with germline, one end of the junction differs, possibly owing to a read error. The chain links TRBV3-1 to TRBJ2-1; tentatively, D is TRBD1 or TRBD2 (5 bases each). The CDR3 runs to 19 residues. Germline V gene data show CDR1 as LGHDT and CDR2 as YNNKEL (reference sequence). CDR3 coding DNA: TGTGCCAGCGGCCAGAGACTACCGGGACCTGGAAGCTCCTACAATGAGCAGTTCTTC. Residues: CASGQRLPGPGSSYNEQFF.

V usage is TRBV4-3 and J usage is TRBJ2-7; 10 nucleotides agree with TRBD2. Germline assignment: CDR1 LGHNA and CDR2 YSLEER. V shed 4 bases and J 5 bases; nucleotides not matched to a gene: 8. The CDR3 length is 15 residues. DNA of the CDR3: TGCGCCAGCAGCCCCTCCCAGCGGGAGGGAAACGAGCAGTACTTC. As protein: CASSPSQREGNEQYF.

This clonotype was counted many times. This sequence joins TRBV6-4 and TRBJ2-1; the D call may be TRBD1 or TRBD2 (5 bases each). CDR3 length equals 15 residues. Germline V CDR1 and CDR2: MRHNA, SNTAGT. V was trimmed by 3 bases and J by 5 bases, leaving 14 bases between them. The CDR3, as DNA: TGTGCCAGCAGTGATTGGGGGTCACCGGACAATGAGCAGTTCTTC. It encodes CASSDWGSPDNEQFF.

This clonotype occurred a few times. The rearrangement links TRBV12-3 or TRBV12-4 to TRBJ1-2; D call uncertain. V dropped 5 bases and J dropped 4 bases, with 17 bases sitting between them. The CDR3 is made up of 15 amino acids. CDR3 loop: CASSIDTDGPYGYTF. CDR3 nucleotides: TGTGCCAGCAGTATCGATACGGACGGACCCTATGGCTACACCTTC.

This clonotype has a count of ten or more. The chain is built from TRBV6-5 and TRBJ2-4; maybe TRBD2 (6 bases). CDR1 and CDR2 (germline): MNHEY, SVGAGI. The germline V and J ends were trimmed by 4 bases and 4 bases, with 17 bases remaining between them. This CDR3 comprises 16 residues. The CDR3 DNA sequence: TGTGCCAGCAGTTCCCCTAGGGGACTGAAAAAAAACATTCAGTACTTC. Its translation is CASSSPRGLKKNIQYF.

Details on this clonotype: A much larger clone lies a single base off, so this may be a read error. The chain carries TRBV25-1 and TRBJ1-1; 8 bases are a match to TRBD1. The V segment lost 4 bases and the J segment 1 base; nucleotides outside the gene matches: 2. The CDR3 sequence is 14 residues long. Germline V lookup: CDR1 MGHDK, CDR2 SYGVNS. CDR3 in DNA: TGTGCCAGCAGTGGGGGACAGGCGAACACTGAAGCTTTCTTT. Its protein product is CASSGGQANTEAFF.

This clonotype has just a few counts. V usage is TRBV10-3 and J usage is TRBJ1-2; D possibly corresponds to TRBD1 (5 bases). This CDR3 spans 15 amino acids. The V gene's germline CDR1 is ENHRY and CDR2 SYGVKD. V was pared by 1 base and J by 4 bases, with 13 bases between. CDR3: CAISEFRDEGYGYTF. The CDR3 nucleotides read TGTGCCATCAGTGAGTTTCGGGACGAGGGCTATGGCTACACCTTC.

This clonotype was detected only a few times. The V call is TRBV11-2, the J call TRBJ2-7, with D maybe TRBD2 (7 bases). Trimming left V 1 base short and J 5 bases short, with 24 bases between. The CDR3 is 18 residues long. Germline V gives CDR1 SGHAT, CDR2 FQNNGV. The CDR3 region has the DNA TGTGCCAGCAGCTTAGGGGATCAGGGGCGGGAGAAGTGGCACGAGCAGTACTTC. Translated, it gives CASSLGDQGREKWHEQYF.

This clonotype was counted a few times. The germline gene is not matched at one end of the junction; a read error may be the cause. The genes are TRBV6-2 or TRBV6-3 and TRBJ2-1; D not certain. CDR1 is MNHEY, CDR2 SVGEGT, per germline. The CDR3 spans 13 residues. CDR3 sequence reads: CASSVDLNNGQFF. The CDR3 DNA is TGTGCCAGCAGTGTAGACCTGAACAATGGGCAGTTCTTC.

J is TRBJ2-1 and V is TRBV29-1; D might be TRBD2 (7 bases). The germline V gene encodes CDR1 SQVTM and CDR2 ANQGSEA. The CDR3 spans 12 residues. V was cut by 6 bases and J by 4 bases, with 10 bases left in between. CDR3 sequence reads: CSVRGGYNEQFF. Here the CDR3 DNA reads TGCAGCGTGAGGGGGGGATACAATGAGCAGTTCTTC.

J is TRBJ1-2 and V is TRBV5-6; D may be TRBD1 (6 bases). This CDR3 comprises 14 residues. The germline V gene encodes CDR1 SGHDT and CDR2 YYEEEE. The V end lost 2 bases, the J end lost 5 bases, and 13 bases lay between the germline ends. CDR3 DNA: TGTGCCAGCAGCTTTCCGGACAGAAATTATGGCTACACCTTC. It is translated as CASSFPDRNYGYTF.

This clonotype was detected many times. J is TRBJ1-2 and V is TRBV20-1, with D uncertain. Germline V lookup: CDR1 DFQATT, CDR2 SNEGSKA (reference sequence). The V end lost 7 bases, the J end lost 0 bases, and 12 bases lay between the germline ends. This CDR3 comprises 13 residues. CDR3 bases: TGCAGTGTTACAGAACTAGCTAACTATGGCTACACCTTC. It is translated as CSVTELANYGYTF.

The chain links TRBV20-1 to TRBJ2-7, with D possibly TRBD2 on 5 matching bases. The CDR3 totals 12 residues. The germline V gene encodes CDR1 DFQATT and CDR2 SNEGSKA (reference sequence). V lost 6 bases to trimming and J lost 4 bases, with 13 bases between them. CDR3 loop: CSALATGYEQYF. The DNA of the CDR3 is TGCAGTGCCCTCGCGACGGGGTACGAGCAGTACTTC.

This clonotype was detected once. The V gene is TRBV20-1, the J gene TRBJ2-1; 10 nucleotides agree with TRBD2. The CDR3 loop spans 18 amino acids. With 6 bases clipped from V and 0 bases from J, the junction kept 14 bases outside the gene matches. In germline, CDR1 is DFQATT, CDR2 SNEGSKA (reference sequence). The CDR3 here is CSATPGLASRSSYNEQFF. The CDR3 DNA reads TGCAGTGCAACGCCGGGACTAGCGTCCCGAAGCTCCTACAATGAGCAGTTCTTC.

In regard to this clonotype: A much larger clone lies a single base off, so this may be a read error. V and J are TRBV7-6 and TRBJ1-5, with D possibly being TRBD1 (5 bases). CDR3 size: 13 residues. CDR1 SGHVS and CDR2 FNYEAQ come from the germline V gene. The CDR3 DNA is TGTGCCGGCAGTCGGACATCGAATCAGCCCCAGCATTTT. Amino acids: CAGSRTSNQPQHF.

The chain is built from TRBV5-1 and TRBJ1-2; D call uncertain. The germline CDR1 and CDR2 sequences are SGHRS and YFSETQ. The CDR3 is 11 amino acids. V lost 5 bases and J 10 bases, leaving 12 bases between the germline ends. CDR3: CASRTGQVYTF. The CDR3, as DNA: TGCGCCAGCAGGACTGGGCAAGTCTACACCTTC.

This clonotype was detected only a few times. CDR3 bases: TGTGCCAGCTCACCTTCCTTATCGACAGGTTGGGGAAACATTCAGTACTTC. This codes for CASSPSLSTGWGNIQYF. The gene calls are TRBV18 and TRBJ2-4; possibly TRBD1 for D (6 bases). This CDR3 is 17 amino acids long. In germline, CDR1 is KGHSH, CDR2 LQKENI. Trimming left V 3 bases short and J 6 bases short, with 21 bases between.

The chain links TRBV4-3 to TRBJ2-3; 8 bases fit TRBD1. V lost 3 bases and J lost 4; bases outside the gene matches: 6. The V gene's germline CDR1 is LGHNA and CDR2 YSLEER. The length of the CDR3 is 15 residues. CDR3 DNA: TGCGCCAGCAGCCAGGTTGACAGGGGTGCAGATACGCAGTATTTT. Protein sequence: CASSQVDRGADTQYF.

This clonotype was picked up a small number of times. J is TRBJ2-1 and V is TRBV5-4; D remains unclear. The CDR3 is 13 amino acids. V lost 0 bases and J 12 bases, leaving 13 bases between the germline ends. Germline CDR1 reads SGHNT; CDR2 reads YYREEE (reference sequence). The CDR3 bases are TGTGCCAGCAGCTTGGGGGCTTGGAAAGTGCAGTTCTTC. This translates into CASSLGAWKVQFF.

This clonotype was picked up many times. The rearrangement links TRBV7-2 to TRBJ2-1, with TRBD2 matching over 10 bases. The CDR3 extends over 16 amino acids. Looked up from germline, CDR1 is SGHTA and CDR2 is FQGNSA. The J segment lost 8 bases and the V segment lost 5 bases, leaving 12 bases of the junction unmatched. CDR3: CASSMLLAGVVDEQFF. CDR3 in DNA: TGTGCCAGCAGCATGCTCCTAGCGGGAGTAGTCGATGAGCAGTTCTTC. The full variable domain, rest sourced from reference TRBV7-2 and TRBJ2-1, is GAGVSQSPSNKVTEKGKDVELRCDPISGHTALYWYRQSLGQGLEFLIYFQGNSAPDKSGLPSDRFSAERTGGSVSTLTIQRTQQEDSAVYLCASSMLLAGVVDEQFFGPGTRLTVL.

V is TRBV5-1 and J is TRBJ2-5, with 7 bases aligning to TRBD1. The CDR3 sequence is 14 residues long. The germline CDR1 and CDR2 sequences are SGHRS and YFSETQ. After removal of 7 bases from V and 6 bases from J, the junction contained 12 bases not matched to a gene. CDR3 nucleotides: TGCGCCAGCGAACAGTACAGGGGTGGAAAGACCCAGTACTTC. Encoded protein: CASEQYRGGKTQYF.

The sample holds a few counts of this clonotype. The V gene is TRBV20-1, the J gene TRBJ2-3; 7 nucleotides line up with TRBD1. CDR3 length: 16 amino acids. Germline-derived CDR1 and CDR2 are DFQATT and SNEGSKA (reference sequence). With V trimmed by 6 bases and J by 4 bases, 16 bases remained unmatched. The CDR3 protein is CSAHSGAGGFADTQYF. The DNA for the CDR3 is TGCAGTGCCCATTCCGGTGCAGGGGGTTTCGCAGATACGCAGTATTTT.

Here the CDR3 DNA reads TGTGCCAGCAGCCAGCAGGGGGCTGGAAACACCATATATTTT. It specifies CASSQQGAGNTIYF. This sequence joins TRBV12-3 or TRBV12-4 and TRBJ1-3, with 7 bases that match TRBD1. The CDR3 has 14 amino acids. The V segment lost 6 bases and the J segment 2 bases; nucleotides outside the gene matches: 4.

This clonotype was seen more than once but under ten times. The chain joins TRBV5-1 to TRBJ2-4; 8 bases line up with TRBD1. Per the germline V gene, CDR1 is SGHRS and CDR2 is YFSETQ. The CDR3 spans 15 residues. The V and J ends lost 2 bases and 4 bases, in that order; junction bases with no gene match: 5. CDR3 coding DNA: TGCGCCAGCAGCTTAGACAGGGGAACTAAAAACATTCAGTACTTC. Its translation is CASSLDRGTKNIQYF. Full variable domain (outside the CDR3, taken from reference TRBV5-1 and TRBJ2-4): KAGVTQTPRYLIKTRGQQVTLSCSPISGHRSVSWYQQTPGQGLQFLFEYFSETQRNKGNFPGRFSGRQFSNSRSEMNVSTLELGDSALYLCASSLDRGTKNIQYFGAGTRLSVL.

There are a few counts of this clonotype. The chain combines TRBV7-8 with TRBJ2-7; possibly TRBD2 for D (7 bases). CDR3 length: 15 residues. The ends were cut back, 5 bases at V and 5 bases at J, with 19 bases in the middle. CDR1 and CDR2 from the germline V gene are SGHVS and FQNEAQ. CDR3 loop: CASSPMGGGVHEQYF. The CDR3 DNA reads as TGTGCCAGCAGCCCGATGGGAGGGGGGGTCCACGAGCAGTACTTC. The entire variable domain, with the rest obtained from reference TRBV7-8 and TRBJ2-7, is as follows: GAGVSQSPRYKVAKRGQDVALRCDPISGHVSLFWYQQALGQGPEFLTYFQNEAQLDKSGLPSDRFFAERPEGSVSTLKIQRTQQEDSAVYLCASSPMGGGVHEQYFGPGTRLTVT.

This clonotype came up many times. The chain employs TRBV20-1 and TRBJ2-7; 10 bases match TRBD2. CDR1 is DFQATT, CDR2 SNEGSKA, per germline (reference sequence). The CDR3 loop spans 14 amino acids. V trimming: 6 bases; J trimming: 4 bases; junction bases outside the gene matches: 9. CDR3 DNA sequence: TGCAGTGCATCTTCGCTAGCGGGAGCTTACGAGCAGTACTTC. This encodes CSASSLAGAYEQYF.